This is a list of T cell receptor beta chains from one sample in a study of regulatory T cells in long-lasting Graves disease. TCRdb reanalysed the multiplex PCR reads using MiXCR and keeps one entry per CDR3 protein. The sample lists more than 300,000 distinct CDR3 sequences, roughly a sixth seen once, with about a fifth in the top ten. The sequenced sample was peripheral blood mononuclear cells (PBMCs), obtained at new diagnosis, from a patient treated with antithyroid drugs. Receptors were obtained from a female donor with Graves disease. CDR3s include the opening cysteine and the closing phenylalanine or tryptophan. The D gene is left open where the match is weak. Only part of the rows carry a size: once, few, many, or a class if the clone is expanded.

cdr3_aa cdr3_nt j_call clone_size v_call d_call cdr3_length
CASRAGTGLNEKLFF TGTGCCAGCAGAGCCGGGACAGGCCTTAATGAAAAACTGTTTTTT TRBJ1-4 many TRBV27 TRBD1 15
CASSLVESTQYF TGTGCCAGCAGCCTCGTTGAGAGTACGCAGTATTTT TRBJ2-3 few TRBV11-2 NA 12
CASRSQGVGEKLFF TGTGCCAGCAGGTCACAGGGGGTCGGGGAAAAACTGTTTTTT TRBJ1-4 many TRBV28 TRBD1 14
CATSSSTGSSEQYF TGTGCCACCAGCAGCTCTACAGGCTCCTCCGAGCAGTACTTC TRBJ2-7 NA TRBV15 NA 14
CASRPRGRATEAFF TGTGCCAGCAGACCCCGGGGTAGAGCCACTGAAGCTTTCTTT TRBJ1-1 once TRBV12-3/TRBV12-4 NA 14
CASSPTGATVGEQYF TGTGCCAGCAGCCCCACAGGAGCGACTGTGGGCGAGCAGTACTTC TRBJ2-7 many TRBV9 NA 15
CAWSPRQGLAEAFF TGTGCCTGGAGTCCCCGACAGGGTTTAGCTGAAGCTTTCTTT TRBJ1-1 many TRBV30 TRBD1 14
CASSFRQGPRRETQYF TGTGCCAGCAGTTTTAGGCAGGGCCCGCGGAGGGAGACCCAGTACTTC TRBJ2-5 many TRBV27 NA 16
CASSLSRPTGELFF TGCGCCAGCAGCCTGTCCCGCCCCACCGGGGAGCTGTTTTTT TRBJ2-2 many TRBV5-1 NA 14
CASSLDLNSGTSVHNEQFF TGTGCCAGCAGTTTAGACCTGAATTCCGGGACTAGCGTTCACAATGAGCAGTTCTTC TRBJ2-1 NA TRBV28 TRBD2 19
CASSFNPTNEQFF TGTGCCAGCAGTTTTAATCCAACCAATGAGCAGTTCTTC TRBJ2-1 many TRBV27 NA 13
CASSSRTATSTDTQYF TGTGCCAGCAGCTCGAGGACGGCCACTAGCACAGATACGCAGTATTTT TRBJ2-3 many TRBV7-9 NA 16
CASSQVGSGASDGELFF TGTGCCAGCAGCCAAGTGGGGTCAGGGGCATCGGACGGGGAGCTGTTTTTT TRBJ2-2 NA TRBV6-1 NA 17
CASSSGGAGELFF TGTGCCAGCAGCTCCGGGGGAGCCGGGGAGCTGTTTTTT TRBJ2-2 NA TRBV5-6 NA 13
CASSATQKYGYTF TGTGCCAGCAGTGCAACACAGAAATATGGCTACACCTTC TRBJ1-2 many TRBV6-1 NA 13
CASSLFGTGSNEQFF TGTGCCAGCAGTTTATTTGGGACAGGGAGCAATGAGCAGTTCTTC TRBJ2-1 many TRBV28 TRBD1 15
CASSVGTSSSSYNEQFF TGTGCCAGCAGCGTAGGTACATCCTCTAGCTCCTACAATGAGCAGTTCTTC TRBJ2-1 many TRBV9 NA 17
CASSPGPHLAKNIQYF TGTGCCAGCTCACCGGGGCCGCATCTAGCCAAAAACATTCAGTACTTC TRBJ2-4 few TRBV18 NA 16
CSATGGQGLEYGYTF TGCAGTGCTACAGGAGGACAGGGATTAGAGTATGGCTACACCTTC TRBJ1-2 few TRBV20-1 TRBD1 15
CASSLGLGLADASGTGELFF TGCGCCAGCAGCTTGGGGCTGGGACTAGCGGACGCCAGTGGCACCGGGGAGCTGTTTTTT TRBJ2-2 many TRBV5-1 TRBD2 20
CASSLPQRGYEQFF TGTGCCAGCAGCTTACCCCAGCGGGGCTATGAGCAGTTCTTC TRBJ2-1 many TRBV13 TRBD2 14
CASMTGTGMNTEAFF TGTGCCAGCATGACCGGGACAGGTATGAACACTGAAGCTTTCTTT TRBJ1-1 many TRBV12-3/TRBV12-4 TRBD1 15
CASSSGARTGVEGNTIYF TGCGCCAGCAGCTCGGGCGCGCGGACCGGGGTTGAAGGAAACACCATATATTTT TRBJ1-3 many TRBV5-1 NA 18
CASSSRLAGVTDTQYF TGTGCCAGCAGTTCCCGACTAGCGGGGGTCACAGATACGCAGTATTTT TRBJ2-3 many TRBV28 TRBD2 16
CASRNGLAGATDTQYF TGTGCCAGCAGAAACGGACTAGCGGGGGCCACAGATACGCAGTATTTT TRBJ2-3 many TRBV2 TRBD2 16
CASSPRIAGVIPDTQYF TGTGCCAGCAGCCCTCGTATAGCGGGAGTTATACCAGATACGCAGTATTTT TRBJ2-3 many TRBV7-2 TRBD2 17
CASSLEGIAETQYF TGTGCCAGCAGTCTGGAAGGGATCGCAGAGACCCAGTACTTC TRBJ2-5 NA TRBV25-1 NA 14
CASSLAYKGVRYNEQFF TGTGCCAGCAGCTTAGCCTATAAGGGGGTTCGCTACAATGAGCAGTTCTTC TRBJ2-1 many TRBV7-6 NA 17
CASSRGPAEAFF TGTGCCAGCAGTAGGGGGCCCGCTGAAGCTTTCTTT TRBJ1-1 many TRBV27 TRBD1 12
CAISEGEGKSGANVLTF TGTGCCATCAGTGAGGGTGAGGGGAAATCTGGGGCCAACGTCCTGACTTTC TRBJ2-6 many TRBV10-3 NA 17
CASSPEGLRGSNTGELFF TGTGCCAGCAGCCCGGAGGGGCTACGGGGTTCAAACACCGGGGAGCTGTTTTTT TRBJ2-2 NA TRBV9 NA 18
CASGGTSGRNNEQFF TGTGCTAGTGGCGGTACTAGCGGGAGAAACAATGAGCAGTTCTTC TRBJ2-1 many TRBV12-5 TRBD2 15
CASRTTSTDTQYF TGTGCCAGCCGGACAACTAGCACAGATACGCAGTATTTT TRBJ2-3 many TRBV6-2/TRBV6-3 NA 13
CASSPRDREWAIAAGELFF TGTGCCAGCAGTCCCCGGGACAGGGAGTGGGCCATAGCGGCCGGGGAGCTGTTTTTT TRBJ2-2 many TRBV12-3/TRBV12-4 TRBD1 19
CASSPWTGGGDTQYF TGTGCCAGCAGCCCCTGGACAGGGGGGGGAGATACGCAGTATTTT TRBJ2-3 NA TRBV13 TRBD1 15
CASSFREYEQYF TGTGCCAGCAGTTTCCGGGAATACGAGCAGTACTTC TRBJ2-7 many TRBV12-3/TRBV12-4 NA 12
CASTLLTESNYGYTF TGTGCCAGCACCCTGCTTACGGAATCTAACTATGGCTACACCTTC TRBJ1-2 many TRBV28 NA 15
CASSQDLGTAQETQYF TGTGCCAGCAGCCAAGATTTGGGGACAGCGCAAGAGACCCAGTACTTC TRBJ2-5 few TRBV3-1 TRBD1 16
CASSKGQGEDEQFF TGTGCCAGCAGCAAAGGACAGGGGGAGGATGAGCAGTTCTTC TRBJ2-1 many TRBV16 TRBD1 14
CASSAKGRNTEAFF TGTGCCAGCAGCGCGAAGGGACGGAACACTGAAGCTTTCTTT TRBJ1-1 many TRBV27 NA 14
CASRVGLAEKYDNEQFF TGTGCCAGCAGGGTGGGACTAGCGGAAAAGTATGACAATGAGCAGTTCTTC TRBJ2-1 few TRBV6-1 TRBD2 17
CASRKRFSTDTQYF TGTGCCAGCAGGAAGCGTTTTAGCACAGATACGCAGTATTTT TRBJ2-3 many TRBV11-1 NA 14
CASNRHNQPQRF TGTGCCAGCAATCGACACAATCAGCCCCAGCGTTTT TRBJ1-5 NA TRBV12-3/TRBV12-4 NA 12
CSARAAEARGGNEQFF TGCAGTGCTAGAGCGGCTGAAGCTAGGGGGGGAAATGAGCAGTTCTTC TRBJ2-1 many TRBV20-1 NA 16
CASSPLGLAGANEQFF TGTGCCAGCAGCCCCTTGGGACTAGCGGGGGCCAATGAGCAGTTCTTC TRBJ2-1 many TRBV7-3 TRBD2 16
CASSLSSGPSYEQYF TGTGCCAGCAGTTTGTCAAGCGGGCCTTCCTACGAGCAGTACTTC TRBJ2-7 NA TRBV27 NA 15
CASSRGTGEGYTF TGTGCCAGCAGTCGAGGGACAGGGGAGGGCTACACCTTC TRBJ1-2 many TRBV12-3/TRBV12-4 TRBD1 13
CASSLENTQYF TGTGCCAGCAGCTTAGAAAATACGCAGTATTTT TRBJ2-3 many TRBV7-9 NA 11
CASSGRGELFF TGTGCCAGCAGTGGCCGAGGGGAGCTGTTTTTT TRBJ2-2 few TRBV12-3/TRBV12-4 NA 11
CASGTRESSYEQYF TGTGCCAGCGGGACCAGGGAGAGCTCCTACGAGCAGTACTTC TRBJ2-7 once TRBV27 NA 14
CSVEQGAVQETQYF TGCAGCGTTGAACAGGGAGCAGTTCAAGAGACCCAGTACTTC TRBJ2-5 many TRBV29-1 NA 14
CASSEARGQGYTF TGTGCCAGCAGTGAAGCCAGGGGGCAAGGCTACACCTTC TRBJ1-2 many TRBV2 TRBD1 13
CSARGQEYEAFF TGCAGTGCTAGAGGACAGGAGTATGAAGCTTTCTTT TRBJ1-1 many TRBV20-1 NA 12
CASSLELAAYEQYF TGTGCCAGCAGTTTAGAACTGGCGGCTTACGAGCAGTACTTC TRBJ2-7 many TRBV12-3/TRBV12-4 NA 14
CSARPDGTGDYEQYF TGCAGTGCTAGACCCGACGGGACAGGGGACTACGAGCAGTACTTC TRBJ2-7 NA TRBV20-1 TRBD1 15